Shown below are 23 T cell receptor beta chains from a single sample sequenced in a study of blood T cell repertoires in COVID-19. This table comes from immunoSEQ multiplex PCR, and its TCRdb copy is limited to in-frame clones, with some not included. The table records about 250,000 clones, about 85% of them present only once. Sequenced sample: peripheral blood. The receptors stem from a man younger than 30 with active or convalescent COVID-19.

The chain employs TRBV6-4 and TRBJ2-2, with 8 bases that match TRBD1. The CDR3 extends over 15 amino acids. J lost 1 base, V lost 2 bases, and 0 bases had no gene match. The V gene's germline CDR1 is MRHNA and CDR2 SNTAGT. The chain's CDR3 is CASSDGTGNTGELFF. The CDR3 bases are TGTGCCAGCAGTGACGGGACAGGGAACACCGGGGAGCTGTTTTTT.

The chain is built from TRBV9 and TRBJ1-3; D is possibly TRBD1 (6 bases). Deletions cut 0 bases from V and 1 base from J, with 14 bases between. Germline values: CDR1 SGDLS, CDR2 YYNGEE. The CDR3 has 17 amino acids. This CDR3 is CASSVDGGANSGNTIYF. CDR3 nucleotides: TGTGCCAGCAGCGTAGATGGGGGGGCAAATTCTGGAAACACCATATATTTT.

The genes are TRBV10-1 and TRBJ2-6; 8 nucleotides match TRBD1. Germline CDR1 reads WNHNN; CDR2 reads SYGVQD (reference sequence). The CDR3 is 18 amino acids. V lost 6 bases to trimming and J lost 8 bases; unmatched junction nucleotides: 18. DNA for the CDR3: TGCGCCAGCAGGAGGGGACAGGCCATTTGGCAAGACACCAACGTCCTGACTTTC. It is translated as CASRRGQAIWQDTNVLTF.

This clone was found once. The CDR3 coding sequence is TGTGCCAGTAGTATGGGTTCTAGGAACACTGAAGCTTTCTTT. It is translated as CASSMGSRNTEAFF. The rearrangement links TRBV19 to TRBJ1-1; D is ambiguous. CDR1 is LNHDA and CDR2 is SQIVND in the germline V gene (reference sequence). V was pared by 3 bases and J by 1 base, with 9 bases between. This CDR3 is built from 14 residues.

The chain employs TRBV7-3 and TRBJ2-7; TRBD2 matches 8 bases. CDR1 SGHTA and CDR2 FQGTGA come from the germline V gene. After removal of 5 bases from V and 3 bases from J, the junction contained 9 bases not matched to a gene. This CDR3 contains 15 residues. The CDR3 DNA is TGTGCCAGCAGCCCCGCCGGGGGGGGCAACTACGAGCAGTACTTC. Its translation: CASSPAGGGNYEQYF.

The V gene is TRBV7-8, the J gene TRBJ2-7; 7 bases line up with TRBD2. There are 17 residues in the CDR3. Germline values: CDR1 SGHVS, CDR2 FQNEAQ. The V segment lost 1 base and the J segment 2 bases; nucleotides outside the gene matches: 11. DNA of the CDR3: TGTGCCAGCAGCTTAGACCTGTGGCGGGAGCCCACCTACGAGCAGTACTTC. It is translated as CASSLDLWREPTYEQYF.

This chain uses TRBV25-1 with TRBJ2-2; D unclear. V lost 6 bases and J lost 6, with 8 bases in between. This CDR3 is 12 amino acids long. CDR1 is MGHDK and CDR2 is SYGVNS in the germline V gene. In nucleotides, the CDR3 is TGTGCCAGCAGATCTATTTCCGGGGAGCTGTTTTTT. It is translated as CASRSISGELFF.

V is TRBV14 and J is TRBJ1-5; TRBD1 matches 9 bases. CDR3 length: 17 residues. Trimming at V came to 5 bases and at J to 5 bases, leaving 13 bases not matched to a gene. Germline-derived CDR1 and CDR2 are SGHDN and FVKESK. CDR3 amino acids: CASSGPPGTGFDQPQHF. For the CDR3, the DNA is TGTGCCAGCAGCGGACCCCCCGGGACAGGGTTTGATCAGCCCCAGCATTTT.

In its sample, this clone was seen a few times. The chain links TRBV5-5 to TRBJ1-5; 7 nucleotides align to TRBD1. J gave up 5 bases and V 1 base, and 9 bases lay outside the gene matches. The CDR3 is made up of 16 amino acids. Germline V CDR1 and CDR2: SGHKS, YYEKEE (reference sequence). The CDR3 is CASSLPQGILDQPQHF. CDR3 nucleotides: TGTGCCAGCAGCTTGCCACAGGGGATCTTAGATCAGCCCCAGCATTTT.

The CDR3: CSTPNSGSAWETQYF. The CDR3, as DNA: TGCAGCACTCCGAATAGCGGATCAGCGTGGGAGACCCAGTACTTC. The V and J genes are TRBV29-1 and TRBJ2-5, with a possible D match to TRBD2 (6 bases). Germline V gene data show CDR1 as SQVTM and CDR2 as ANQGSEA. V lost 8 bases to trimming and J lost 5 bases, with 24 bases between them. The CDR3 has 15 residues.

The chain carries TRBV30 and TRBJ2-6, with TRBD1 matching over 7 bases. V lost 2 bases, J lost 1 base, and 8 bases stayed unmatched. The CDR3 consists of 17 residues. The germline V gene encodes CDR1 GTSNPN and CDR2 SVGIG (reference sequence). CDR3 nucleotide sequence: TGTGCCTGGAGTAATGACAGGGAAAGTTCTGGGGCCAACGTCCTGACTTTC. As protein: CAWSNDRESSGANVLTF.

The DNA for the CDR3 is TGTGCCTGGAGTGCTCTTCGGAACACTGAAGCTTTCTTT. Protein product: CAWSALRNTEAFF. The chain has TRBV30 and TRBJ1-1; D unresolved. Germline V gene lookup returns CDR1 GTSNPN and CDR2 SVGIG (reference sequence). The CDR3 covers 13 residues. The germline V and J ends were trimmed by 1 base and 1 base, with 7 bases remaining between them.

CDR3 sequence reads: CACGMAGTSTDTQYF. CDR3 DNA sequence: TGTGCCTGCGGAATGGCAGGGACTAGCACAGATACGCAGTATTTT. This chain uses TRBV30 with TRBJ2-3; perhaps TRBD2 as D (6 bases). The germline V and J ends were trimmed by 6 bases and 0 bases, with 16 bases remaining between them. CDR1 and CDR2 (germline): GTSNPN, SVGIG (reference sequence). This CDR3 has 15 residues.

The CDR3: CARRMDGLPETYEQYF. The CDR3 coding sequence is TGTGCCAGAAGGATGGACGGACTTCCCGAGACCTACGAGCAGTACTTC. The V call is TRBV5-3, the J call TRBJ2-7; the D gene is possibly TRBD2 (5 bases). TRBV5-3 is noted as an ORF with a role that remains uncertain. Trimming shortened V by 5 bases and J by 2 bases, and 20 bases separated the two germline ends. This CDR3 contains 16 residues.

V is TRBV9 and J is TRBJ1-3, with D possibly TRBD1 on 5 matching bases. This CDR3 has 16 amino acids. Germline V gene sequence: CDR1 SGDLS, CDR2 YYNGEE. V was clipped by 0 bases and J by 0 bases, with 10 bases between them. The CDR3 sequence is CASSVGRTSSGNTIYF. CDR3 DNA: TGTGCCAGCAGCGTAGGTCGGACAAGCTCTGGAAACACCATATATTTT.

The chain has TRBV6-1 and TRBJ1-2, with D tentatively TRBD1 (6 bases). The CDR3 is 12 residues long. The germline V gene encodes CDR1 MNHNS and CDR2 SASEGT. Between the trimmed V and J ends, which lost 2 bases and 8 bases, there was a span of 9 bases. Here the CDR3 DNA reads TGTGCCAGCAGTGAAAGGACAGAGGGCTACACCTTC. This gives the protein CASSERTEGYTF.

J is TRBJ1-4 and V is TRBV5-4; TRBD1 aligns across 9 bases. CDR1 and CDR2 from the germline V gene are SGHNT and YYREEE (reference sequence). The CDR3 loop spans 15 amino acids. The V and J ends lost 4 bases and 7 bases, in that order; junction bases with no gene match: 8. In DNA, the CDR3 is TGTGCCAGCAGCCCGGAGGGACAGGGTGTTGAAAAACTGTTTTTT. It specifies CASSPEGQGVEKLFF.

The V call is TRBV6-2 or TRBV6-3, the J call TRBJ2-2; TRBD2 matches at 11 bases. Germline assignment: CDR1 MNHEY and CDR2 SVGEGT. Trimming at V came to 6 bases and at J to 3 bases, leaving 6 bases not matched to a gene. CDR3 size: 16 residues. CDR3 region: CASSRTSGSYTGELFF. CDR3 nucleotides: TGTGCCAGCAGCCGAACTAGCGGGAGTTACACCGGGGAGCTGTTTTTT.

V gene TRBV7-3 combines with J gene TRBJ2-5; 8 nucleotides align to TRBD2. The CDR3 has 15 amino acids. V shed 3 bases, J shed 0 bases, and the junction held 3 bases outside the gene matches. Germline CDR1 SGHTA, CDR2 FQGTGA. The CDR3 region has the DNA TGTGCCAGCAGCTTTACTAGCGGAGACCAAGAGACCCAGTACTTC. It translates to CASSFTSGDQETQYF.

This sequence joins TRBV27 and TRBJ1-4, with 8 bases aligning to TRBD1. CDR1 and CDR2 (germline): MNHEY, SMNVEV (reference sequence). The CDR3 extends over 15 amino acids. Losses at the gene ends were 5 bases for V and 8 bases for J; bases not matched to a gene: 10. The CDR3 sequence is CASSQDREGKEKLFF. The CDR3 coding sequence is TGTGCCAGCAGTCAGGACAGGGAGGGAAAAGAAAAACTGTTTTTT.

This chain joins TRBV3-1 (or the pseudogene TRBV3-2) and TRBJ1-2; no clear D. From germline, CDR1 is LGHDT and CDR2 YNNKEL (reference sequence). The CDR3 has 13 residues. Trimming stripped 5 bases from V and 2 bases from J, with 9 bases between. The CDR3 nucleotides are TGTGCCAGCAGCTCCGAACTCAACTATGGCTACACCTTC. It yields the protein CASSSELNYGYTF.

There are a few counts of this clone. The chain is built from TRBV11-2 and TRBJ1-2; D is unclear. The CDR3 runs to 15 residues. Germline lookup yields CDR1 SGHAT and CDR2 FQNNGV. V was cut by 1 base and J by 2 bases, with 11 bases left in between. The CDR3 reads CASSLGGFGNYGYTF. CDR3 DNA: TGTGCCAGCAGCTTAGGAGGCTTCGGGAACTATGGCTACACCTTC.

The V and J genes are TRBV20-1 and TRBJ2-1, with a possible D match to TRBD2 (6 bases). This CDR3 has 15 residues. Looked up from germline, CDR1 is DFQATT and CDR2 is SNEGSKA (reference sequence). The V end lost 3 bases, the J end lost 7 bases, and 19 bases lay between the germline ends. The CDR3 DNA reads TGCAGTGCTAGTGGGGGATTGCTAGCGAGGAATGAGCAGTTCTTC. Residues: CSASGGLLARNEQFF.